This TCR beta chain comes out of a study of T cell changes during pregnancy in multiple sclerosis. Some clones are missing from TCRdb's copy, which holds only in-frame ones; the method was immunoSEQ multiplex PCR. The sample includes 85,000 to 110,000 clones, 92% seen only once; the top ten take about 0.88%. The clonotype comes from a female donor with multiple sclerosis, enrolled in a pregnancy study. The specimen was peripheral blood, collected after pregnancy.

This CDR3 is CASSKAKAVSRGEKHYGYTF. CDR3 DNA: TGTGCCAGCAGCAAAGCCAAAGCGGTCTCCAGGGGGGAAAAGCACTATGGCTACACCTTC. The chain carries TRBV21-1 and TRBJ1-2; TRBD1, as called in the table, went unchecked against the DNA. TRBV21-1 is flagged as a pseudogene. The CDR3 runs 20 residues.